This TCR beta chain was sequenced in a study of T cells in Graves' hyperthyroidism and ophthalmopathy. Findings of the study overall: Blood also carried most thyroid clonotypes expanded above 0.001.

RNA transcripts were the template for amplifying TCR beta CDR3 regions. The HTBI primer set drove a first-round RT-PCR of the TCR CDR3. TCRdb reprocessed the multiplex PCR reads via MiXCR and lists one record per CDR3 protein. The data show about 510,000 distinct CDR3 sequences, with over 35% seen just once and roughly 45% held by the top ten. Trimming removed 9 bases at V and 9 bases at J, with 11 bases between. The CDR3 totals 11 residues. CDR1 and CDR2 (germline): KGHDR, SFDVKD. This clonotype was detected a few times. The antigen remains unidentified. The specimen was peripheral blood or thyroid tissue (not recorded which). The chain carries TRBV24-1 and TRBJ1-5; D gene uncertain. The receptor's source is an adult woman with Graves' disease, either hyperthyroidism or ophthalmopathy (not recorded which). CDR3 bases: TGTGCCACCGGCCCCGCGGGGCCCCAGCATTTT. Translating gives CATGPAGPQHF.